The source of this T cell receptor beta chain is a study of T-cell reconstitution after alpha-beta-depleted transplantation in children. Trimming removed 0 bases at V and 8 bases at J, with 7 bases between. The CDR3 runs 12 residues. CDR1 is MNHEY, CDR2 SVGAGI, per germline. Unique molecular identifiers were incorporated when the TCRbeta library was constructed. MiXCR was run by TCRdb on the PCR reads, yielding one entry per CDR3 protein. The table shows roughly 500,000 distinct CDR3 sequences, with about 12% occurring only once. The source material was PBMCs from the stem cell graft donor, sampled from the stem cell graft. The clonotype originates from a human donor who donated a stem cell graft to a child with combined immunodeficiency. The chain carries TRBV6-5 and TRBJ1-1; D is undetermined. CDR3 sequence (DNA): TGTGCCAGCAGTTACTCTCGGGGAGAAGCTTTCTTT. This sequence encodes CASSYSRGEAFF.